This entry lists 14 T cell receptor beta chains sequenced from one sample in a study of OX40 agonist ivuxolimab in advanced cancers. The method was immunoSEQ multiplex PCR; TCRdb's version includes in-frame clones alone and lacks a portion of them. The sample lists just under 60,000 clones, around 93% occurring once. This specimen was CD4+ or CD8+ T cells sorted from blood, taken in a trial of the OX40 agonist ivuxolimab. The receptors shown here come from an adult with an advanced solid tumor such as melanoma, head and neck, liver or kidney cancer.

The V and J genes are TRBV9 and TRBJ2-1; 10 nucleotides line up with TRBD2. Trimming at V came to 4 bases and at J to 6 bases, leaving 10 bases not matched to a gene. CDR1 is SGDLS, CDR2 YYNGEE, per germline. The CDR3 runs 16 residues. CDR3 sequence reads: CASSPRLAGPFNEQFF. CDR3 nucleotide sequence: TGTGCCAGCAGCCCCAGACTAGCGGGCCCATTCAATGAGCAGTTCTTC.

The chain employs TRBV7-9 and TRBJ2-7; possible D gene TRBD2, 5 bases. Germline loops: CDR1 SEHNR, CDR2 FQNEAQ (reference sequence). This CDR3 has 15 amino acids. V was trimmed by 5 bases and J by 0 bases, leaving 14 bases between them. Written as DNA, the CDR3 is TGTGCCAGCAGCCTGGACTTTTCGAGCTCCTACGAGCAGTACTTC. Encoded protein: CASSLDFSSSYEQYF.

This clone was seen a single time. The rearrangement links TRBV6-5 to TRBJ2-3, with TRBD2 matching over 9 bases. V dropped 5 bases and J dropped 2; count of bases not matched to a gene: 5. Germline values: CDR1 MNHEY, CDR2 SVGAGI. This CDR3 spans 15 amino acids. The CDR3 bases are TGTGCCAGCAGTCCCGGGACTAGCCCCACAGATACGCAGTATTTT. This encodes CASSPGTSPTDTQYF.

The chain couples TRBV9 to TRBJ1-2; 11 bases line up with TRBD1. From germline, CDR1 is SGDLS and CDR2 YYNGEE. CDR3 length: 18 residues. V lost 0 bases, J lost 1 base, and 8 bases stayed unmatched. CDR3: CASSVGGDRGDLNYGYTF. Here the CDR3 DNA reads TGTGCCAGCAGCGTAGGAGGGGACAGGGGGGACCTTAACTATGGCTACACCTTC.

J is TRBJ2-1 and V is TRBV5-1; D might be TRBD1 or TRBD2, each matching 5 bases. This CDR3 has 14 residues. The germline gives CDR1 SGHRS, CDR2 YFSETQ. The V and J ends lost 2 bases and 2 bases respectively, with 8 bases between them. The CDR3 spells CASSFGGTYNEQFF. The CDR3 DNA reads as TGCGCCAGCAGCTTTGGGGGAACCTACAATGAGCAGTTCTTC.

This clone was counted between two and nine times. The CDR3 DNA reads as TGTGCCAGCAGCCCGGGGACAGACTATGGCTACACCTTC. Residues: CASSPGTDYGYTF. The J gene is TRBJ1-2, the V gene TRBV11-2; 7 nucleotides agree with TRBD1. CDR1 is SGHAT, CDR2 FQNNGV, per germline. Trimming took 5 bases from V and 3 from J; bases not matched to a gene: 3. This CDR3 is built from 13 residues.

The chain is built from TRBV27 and TRBJ2-1; 7 bases fit TRBD2. After removal of 1 base from V and 6 bases from J, the junction contained 12 bases not matched to a gene. The CDR3 runs 17 residues. Germline CDR1 reads MNHEY; CDR2 reads SMNVEV (reference sequence). The CDR3 here is CASSLYFRAGVPNEQFF. For the CDR3, the DNA is TGTGCCAGCAGTTTATATTTCCGTGCGGGAGTACCCAATGAGCAGTTCTTC.

The V and J genes are TRBV23-1 and TRBJ2-1, with D possibly called TRBD1 or TRBD2 (5 bases each). TRBV23-1 is identified as an open reading frame with a role that is uncertain. Trimming removed 3 bases from V and 8 bases from J, with 17 bases in between. This CDR3 has 15 amino acids. CDR3 sequence: CASSHPGRQRDEQFF. The CDR3 DNA follows: TGCGCCAGCAGTCATCCGGGACGCCAACGGGATGAGCAGTTCTTC.

The J gene is TRBJ2-7, the V gene TRBV7-6, with 11 bases fitting TRBD2. The CDR3 covers 15 residues. The J segment lost 4 bases and the V segment lost 5 bases, leaving 7 bases of the junction unmatched. Germline CDR1 is SGHVS and CDR2 is FNYEAQ. Here the CDR3 DNA reads TGTGCCAGCAGCCCCGGGACTAGCGGAGCATACGAGCAGTACTTC. Translated, it gives CASSPGTSGAYEQYF.

The rearrangement links TRBV14 to TRBJ2-3; TRBD2 matches at 15 bases. CDR3 size: 16 residues. Germline-derived CDR1 and CDR2 are SGHDN and FVKESK. V shed 6 bases, J shed 14 bases, and the junction held 15 bases outside the gene matches. The CDR3 loop reads CASRPTGTSGRTLPYF. The CDR3 nucleotides read TGTGCCAGCAGACCTACCGGGACTAGCGGGAGGACGCTTCCGTATTTT.

The chain is built from TRBV7-3 and TRBJ2-1; TRBD1 aligns across 7 bases. Germline CDR1 SGHTA, CDR2 FQGTGA. CDR3 length: 14 residues. V trimming: 5 bases; J trimming: 2 bases; junction bases outside the gene matches: 3. The CDR3: CASSAGTAYNEQFF. CDR3 bases: TGTGCCAGCAGCGCCGGGACAGCCTACAATGAGCAGTTCTTC.

This chain uses TRBV4-1 with TRBJ2-5, with 8 positions matching TRBD2. CDR1 and CDR2 (germline): MGHRA, YSYEKL. The CDR3 has 18 amino acids. Trimming cost V 0 bases and J 4 bases; bases outside gene matches: 13. Here the CDR3 DNA reads TGCGCCAGCAGCCAAGAACCCCCCCCAGCGGGAGAGGGAGAGACCCAGTACTTC. It translates to CASSQEPPPAGEGETQYF.

V is TRBV7-2 and J is TRBJ2-1, with 12 bases identical to TRBD2. The germline V gene encodes CDR1 SGHTA and CDR2 FQGNSA. This CDR3 has 15 amino acids. J gave up 8 bases and V 2 bases, and 4 bases lay outside the gene matches. CDR3 bases: TGTGCCAGCAGCTTAACTAGCGGGAGGTTCGATGAGCAGTTCTTC. Its protein product is CASSLTSGRFDEQFF.

The gene calls are TRBV11-2 and TRBJ2-5, with D unresolved. The V gene lost 3 bases and the J gene lost 7 bases, with 6 bases spanning the gap. Germline loops: CDR1 SGHAT, CDR2 FQNNGV. The CDR3 consists of 11 residues. The CDR3 protein is CASSLASTQYF. CDR3 DNA sequence: TGTGCCAGCAGCTTGGCTTCGACCCAGTACTTC.